A single sample is the source of the 14 T cell receptor beta chains below, sequenced in a study of blood T cell repertoires in COVID-19. Sequencing was performed with immunoSEQ multiplex PCR; in TCRdb, only in-frame clones are kept and a portion is missing. In the table there are a few hundred thousand clones, 90% of which are singletons. Sequencing was performed on PBMCs or T cells enriched from blood (not recorded which). These receptor sequences come from a woman between 18 and 30 years old with acute COVID-19.

The chain combines TRBV28 with TRBJ1-5; perhaps TRBD1 as D (5 bases). The CDR3 runs 16 residues. Germline V gene data show CDR1 as MDHEN and CDR2 as SYDVKM. V lost 7 bases to trimming and J lost 5 bases, with 21 bases between them. CDR3 nucleotide sequence: TGTGCCAGCAATTCCATTCAGTTGGGGGGATATCAGCCCCAGCATTTT. The encoded protein is CASNSIQLGGYQPQHF.

This rearrangement joins TRBV14 to TRBJ1-1, with D unclear. The ends were cut back, 4 bases at V and 1 base at J, with 7 bases in the middle. CDR3 length equals 13 residues. From germline, CDR1 is SGHDN and CDR2 FVKESK. In DNA form, the CDR3 reads TGTGCCAGCAGCCGATTGAGGAACACTGAAGCTTTCTTT. Residues: CASSRLRNTEAFF.

The chain links TRBV5-4 to TRBJ1-1; 12 bases are shared with TRBD1. This CDR3 contains 16 residues. Losses at the gene ends were 4 bases for V and 0 bases for J; bases not matched to a gene: 4. The germline V gene encodes CDR1 SGHNT and CDR2 YYREEE (reference sequence). The CDR3 region is CASSQGQGALNTEAFF. In DNA, the CDR3 is TGTGCCAGCAGCCAGGGACAGGGGGCCCTGAACACTGAAGCTTTCTTT.

CDR3 sequence reads: CASSLQIPGANVLTF. CDR3 bases: TGTGCCAGCAGCTTACAGATTCCCGGGGCCAACGTCCTGACTTTC. The chain has TRBV11-3 and TRBJ2-6; D gene uncertain. Germline V gives CDR1 SGHNT, CDR2 YENEEA. The V end was cut by 2 bases, the J end by 4 bases, with 9 bases between. CDR3 size: 15 residues. The full variable domain, with the rest looked up from reference TRBV11-3 and TRBJ2-6, is EAGVVQSPRYKIIEKKQPVAFWCNPISGHNTLYWYLQNLGQGPELLIRYENEEAVDDSQLPKDRFSAERLKGVDSTLKIQPAELGDSAVYLCASSLQIPGANVLTFGAGSRLTVL.

This clone turned up a few times. The chain uses TRBV6-5 and TRBJ1-1; TRBD1 is a possible D gene (6 bases). With 0 bases removed from V and 5 bases from J, the gap between germline ends came to 16 bases. The CDR3 has 16 amino acids. In germline, CDR1 is MNHEY, CDR2 SVGAGI. CDR3 DNA: TGTGCCAGCAGTTACTCCCTCACACAGGGTCGTACTGAAGCTTTCTTT. Translating it yields CASSYSLTQGRTEAFF.

In its sample, this clone was seen once. This chain joins TRBV16 and TRBJ2-2, with TRBD2 matching over 10 bases. This CDR3 spans 17 amino acids. The trim removed 0 bases at V and 7 bases at J, leaving 8 bases unmatched. Germline CDR1 reads KGHSY; CDR2 reads FQNENV. CDR3 nucleotide sequence: TGTGCCAGCAGCCAATCGTGGCTAGCGGGAGTTAGCGGGGAGCTGTTTTTT. Its translation is CASSQSWLAGVSGELFF.

This clone has a handful of counts. Other DNA sequences in this specimen translate into the identical CDR3. This chain links TRBV29-1 with TRBJ1-3, with D possibly TRBD1 on 5 matching bases. V was trimmed by 6 bases and J by 3 bases, leaving 9 bases between them. This CDR3 is built from 12 residues. In germline, CDR1 is SQVTM, CDR2 ANQGSEA. The CDR3 sequence is CSVGQGGNTIYF. CDR3 bases: TGCAGCGTCGGGCAGGGTGGAAACACCATATATTTT.

This chain connects TRBV28 to TRBJ1-2, with D unresolved. This CDR3 comprises 14 residues. V lost 0 bases to trimming and J lost 4 bases, with 9 bases between them. The germline gives CDR1 MDHEN, CDR2 SYDVKM. Here the CDR3 DNA reads TGTGCCAGCAGTTTATGGGGCATAAGCTATGGCTACACCTTC. Protein product: CASSLWGISYGYTF.

V gene TRBV29-1 combines with J gene TRBJ2-1; TRBD2 matches 7 bases. The junction had 3 bases not matched to a gene; V was cut back by 6 bases and J by 4 bases. The CDR3 is 12 residues long. Germline V gene sequence: CDR1 SQVTM, CDR2 ANQGSEA. The CDR3 sequence: CSVRDYYNEQFF. The DNA of the CDR3 is TGCAGCGTCCGGGACTATTACAATGAGCAGTTCTTC.

This sequence joins TRBV11-2 and TRBJ2-4; tentatively, D is TRBD1 (5 bases). V was clipped by 0 bases and J by 9 bases, with 6 bases between them. Germline-derived CDR1 and CDR2 are SGHAT and FQNNGV. The CDR3 length is 12 residues. The CDR3 nucleotides are TGTGCCAGCAGCTTAGATCAGGGCATTCAGTACTTC. This gives the protein CASSLDQGIQYF.

The V gene is TRBV3-1 (or the pseudogene TRBV3-2), the J gene TRBJ1-5, with TRBD1 as a possible D gene (5 bases). Germline loops: CDR1 LGHDT, CDR2 YNNKEL (reference sequence). Trimming pared 2 bases from V and 2 bases from J, leaving 13 bases between. The CDR3 runs 16 residues. The CDR3 DNA reads TGTGCCAGCAGCCAAAACCTCGCGGGGGGCAATCAGCCCCAGCATTTT. Translation gives CASSQNLAGGNQPQHF.

The chain couples TRBV9 to TRBJ2-1, with D possibly being TRBD2 (7 bases). Trimming removed 4 bases at V and 0 bases at J, with 8 bases between. Germline CDR1 SGDLS, CDR2 YYNGEE. There are 14 residues in the CDR3. The DNA for the CDR3 is TGTGCCAGCAGCAGGGGGGGCTCCTACAATGAGCAGTTCTTC. This translates into CASSRGGSYNEQFF.

The J gene is TRBJ1-6, the V gene TRBV25-1; 8 bases match TRBD1. V trimming: 7 bases; J trimming: 9 bases; junction bases outside the gene matches: 8. CDR3 length: 14 amino acids. From germline, CDR1 is MGHDK and CDR2 SYGVNS. The CDR3 here is CASTSQGAVSPLHF. CDR3 coding DNA: TGTGCCAGCACCTCTCAGGGGGCGGTTTCACCCCTCCACTTT.

This clone was recorded a few times. Other DNA sequences in this specimen translate into the identical CDR3. The CDR3 reads CASSSGRGETQYF. In DNA form, the CDR3 reads TGTGCCAGCAGTAGCGGGAGGGGGGAGACCCAGTACTTC. The chain carries TRBV28 and TRBJ2-5, with 10 nucleotides matching TRBD2. V lost 5 bases to trimming and J lost 5 bases; unmatched junction nucleotides: 2. Germline CDR1 is MDHEN and CDR2 is SYDVKM. The CDR3 has 13 amino acids.